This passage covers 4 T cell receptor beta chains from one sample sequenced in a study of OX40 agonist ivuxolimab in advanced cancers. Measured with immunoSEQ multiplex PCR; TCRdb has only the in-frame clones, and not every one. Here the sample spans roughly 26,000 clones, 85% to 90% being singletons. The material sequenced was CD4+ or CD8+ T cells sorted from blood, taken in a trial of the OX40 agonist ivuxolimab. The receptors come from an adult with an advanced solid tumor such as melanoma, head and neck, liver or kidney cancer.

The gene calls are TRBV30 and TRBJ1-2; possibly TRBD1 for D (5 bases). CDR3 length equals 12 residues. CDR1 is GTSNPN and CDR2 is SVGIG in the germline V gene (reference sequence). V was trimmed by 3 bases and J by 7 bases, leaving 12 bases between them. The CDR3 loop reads CAWRAGTLGYTF. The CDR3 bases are TGTGCCTGGAGGGCCGGGACGCTTGGCTACACCTTC.

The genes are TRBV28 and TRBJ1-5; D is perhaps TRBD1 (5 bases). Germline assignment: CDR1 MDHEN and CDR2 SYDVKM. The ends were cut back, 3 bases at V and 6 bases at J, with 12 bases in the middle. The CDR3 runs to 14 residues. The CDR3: CASSFHGGTQPQHF. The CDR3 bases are TGTGCCAGCAGTTTTCATGGGGGGACTCAGCCCCAGCATTTT.

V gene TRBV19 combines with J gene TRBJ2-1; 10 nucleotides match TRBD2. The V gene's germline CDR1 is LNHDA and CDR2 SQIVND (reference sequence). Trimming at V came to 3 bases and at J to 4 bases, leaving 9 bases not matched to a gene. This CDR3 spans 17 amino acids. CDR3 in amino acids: CASSITSGDRFYNEQFF. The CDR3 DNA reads TGTGCCAGTAGTATTACTAGCGGGGACCGTTTTTACAATGAGCAGTTCTTC. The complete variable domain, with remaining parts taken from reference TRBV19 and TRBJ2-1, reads DGGITQSPKYLFRKEGQNVTLSCEQNLNHDAMYWYRQDPGQGLRLIYYSQIVNDFQKGDIAEGYSVSREKKESFPLTVTSAQKNPTAFYLCASSITSGDRFYNEQFFGPGTRLTVL.

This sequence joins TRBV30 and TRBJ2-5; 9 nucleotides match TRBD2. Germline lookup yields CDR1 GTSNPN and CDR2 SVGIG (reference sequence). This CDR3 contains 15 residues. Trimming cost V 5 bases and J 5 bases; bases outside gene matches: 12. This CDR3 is CAWDNSGRGEETQYF. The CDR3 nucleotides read TGTGCCTGGGATAATAGCGGGAGAGGAGAGGAGACCCAGTACTTC.